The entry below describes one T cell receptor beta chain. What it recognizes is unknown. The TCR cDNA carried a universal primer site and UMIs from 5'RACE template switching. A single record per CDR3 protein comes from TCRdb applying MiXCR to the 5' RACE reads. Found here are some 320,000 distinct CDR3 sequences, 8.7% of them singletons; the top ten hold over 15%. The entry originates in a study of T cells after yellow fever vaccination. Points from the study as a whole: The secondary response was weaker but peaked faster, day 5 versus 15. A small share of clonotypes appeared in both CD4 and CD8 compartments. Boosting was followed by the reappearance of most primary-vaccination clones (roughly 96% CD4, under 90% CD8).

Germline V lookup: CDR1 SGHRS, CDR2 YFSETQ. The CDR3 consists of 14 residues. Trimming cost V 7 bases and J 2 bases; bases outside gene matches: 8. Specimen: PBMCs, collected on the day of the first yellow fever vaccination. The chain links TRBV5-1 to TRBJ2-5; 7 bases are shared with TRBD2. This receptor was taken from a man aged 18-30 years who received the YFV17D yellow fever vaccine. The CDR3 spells CASGLLAEQETQYF. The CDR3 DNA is TGCGCCAGCGGCCTTCTAGCGGAACAAGAGACCCAGTACTTC.